This T cell receptor beta chain was sequenced for a study of T-cell reconstitution after alpha-beta-depleted transplantation in children (dated by TCRdb to 2016 to 2017). About the study as a whole: The study quantitatively tracked T-cell immune reconstitution after TCRalphabeta/CD19-depleted allogeneic hematopoietic cell transplantation in children using TCR repertoire profiling.

The library relied on PCR. Reads for this sample came from an Illumina HiSeq 2500. To normalize quantification of the TCRbeta repertoire, the TCR libraries were built with molecular barcoding that relied on unique molecular identifiers. The public reads were reprocessed in TCRdb via fastp at Q25 and MiXCR, keeping in-frame beta chains. Merged by CDR3 protein, the rows form single entries marked with the most common genes and DNA. The sample profile shows a few hundred thousand distinct CDR3 sequences; around 20% of them were found once. The top ten hold approximately 3.9% of the sample. For this clonotype: The antigen this receptor binds is unknown. No much larger clonotype is one base removed from it; base qualities were not supplied.

Inclusive of the bounding cysteine and phenylalanine, the CDR3 is 14 residues long. Kept here is only the CDR3 DNA, which spans 42 bases and is read in frame from base 1. Germline trimming: 1 base from V, 4 bases from J; junction bases outside gene matches: 2. Recombination connected TRBV12-3 or TRBV12-4 to TRBJ2-7; 9 nucleotides in the junction match TRBD2. The source of this sequence is a human donor who donated a stem cell graft to a child with acute myeloid leukemia. The specimen comprised PBMCs from the stem cell graft donor, sampled from the stem cell graft. The CDR3 sequence is CASSLVAGEYEQYF. DNA sequence: TGTGCCAGCAGTTTAGTAGCGGGAGAGTACGAGCAGTACTTC.